Listed here are 8 T cell receptor beta chains from one sample, sequenced in a study of blood T cell repertoires in COVID-19. The repertoire was sequenced with immunoSEQ multiplex PCR; TCRdb's copy has only in-frame clones and lacks some. The repertoire includes around 300,000 clones, 90% of them detected once, and around 4.5% sits in the top ten. Sequencing was done on a sample of PBMCs or T cells enriched from blood (not recorded which). All receptors derive from a woman aged 18-29 years with acute COVID-19.

The chain couples TRBV5-6 to TRBJ2-1, with 10 bases identical to TRBD2. J was trimmed by 10 bases and V by 3 bases; bases with no gene match: 4. This CDR3 has 13 residues. Looked up from germline, CDR1 is SGHDT and CDR2 is YYEEEE. In DNA form, the CDR3 reads TGTGCCAGCAGCTGGAAACTAGCGGGAGAGCAGTTCTTC. Protein sequence: CASSWKLAGEQFF.

The chain recombines TRBV10-3 with TRBJ1-2; 8 bases map to TRBD1. The CDR3 is 13 amino acids. Germline lookup yields CDR1 ENHRY and CDR2 SYGVKD. With 7 bases clipped from V and 5 bases from J, the junction kept 6 bases outside the gene matches. The CDR3 DNA is TGTGCCATCAAACAGGGACAGGATTATGGCTACACCTTC. It specifies CAIKQGQDYGYTF.

This chain links TRBV30 with TRBJ2-1, with 9 positions matching TRBD2. The CDR3 totals 13 residues. From germline, CDR1 is GTSNPN and CDR2 SVGIG (reference sequence). V shed 1 base and J 10 bases; nucleotides not matched to a gene: 5. CDR3 loop: CAWSALAGREQFF. In DNA form, the CDR3 reads TGTGCCTGGAGTGCTCTAGCGGGAAGAGAGCAGTTCTTC.

V gene TRBV11-2 combines with J gene TRBJ1-1; D is unclear. This CDR3 comprises 13 residues. CDR1 is SGHAT and CDR2 is FQNNGV in the germline V gene. V was shortened by 0 bases and J by 6 bases, with 8 bases between the two germline ends. CDR3 loop: CASSLDPGAEAFF. The CDR3, as DNA: TGTGCCAGCAGCTTAGATCCGGGTGCTGAAGCTTTCTTT.

The CDR3 nucleotides are TGTGCCAGCAGCTTAGCCCCGGGGGGCACTGAAGCTTTCTTT. Protein product: CASSLAPGGTEAFF. The chain has TRBV5-6 and TRBJ1-1; D is possibly TRBD1 (5 bases). CDR1 and CDR2 (germline): SGHDT, YYEEEE. The CDR3 consists of 14 residues. Trimming took off 2 bases at V and 4 bases at J, with 12 bases between the two ends.

The rearrangement links TRBV7-9 to TRBJ1-2, with 8 bases matching TRBD1. The CDR3 contains 14 residues. Germline CDR1 is SEHNR and CDR2 is FQNEAQ (reference sequence). Trimming took 5 bases from V and 8 from J; bases not matched to a gene: 10. CDR3 amino acids: CASSIIRTGGGYTF. The CDR3 nucleotides are TGTGCCAGCAGCATAATAAGAACAGGGGGAGGCTACACCTTC.

There are a few counts of this clone. The gene calls are TRBV19 and TRBJ2-1, with no clear D. V lost 3 bases and J lost 6, with 6 bases in between. Germline V gives CDR1 LNHDA, CDR2 SQIVND (reference sequence). The CDR3 is 12 residues long. The chain's CDR3 is CASSIVLNEQFF. DNA for the CDR3: TGTGCCAGTAGTATTGTTCTCAATGAGCAGTTCTTC.

The chain has TRBV2 and TRBJ2-7; TRBD2 matches at 8 bases. The CDR3 runs to 14 residues. Germline-derived CDR1 and CDR2 are SNHLY and FYNNEI. The V segment lost 8 bases and the J segment 5 bases; nucleotides outside the gene matches: 11. The CDR3 spells CASERQREFHEQYF. As DNA, the CDR3 is TGTGCCAGCGAGAGGCAGCGGGAGTTCCACGAGCAGTACTTC.